The 27 T cell receptor beta chains given below trace back to one sample, sequenced in a study of T cell responses to AZD1222 COVID-19 vaccine. TCRdb keeps only in-frame clones here, not all; method: immunoSEQ multiplex PCR. Here the sample spans 95,000 to 110,000 clones, 70% to 90% being singletons. Sequenced material: peripheral blood, taken on day 0 of AZD1222 vaccination. These receptors were taken from an adult in good health.

V and J are TRBV19 and TRBJ2-7; TRBD1 matches at 10 bases. Germline CDR1 reads LNHDA; CDR2 reads SQIVND (reference sequence). This CDR3 spans 13 amino acids. V lost 4 bases and J lost 7; bases outside the gene matches: 4. As DNA, the CDR3 is TGTGCCAGTAGTAGACAGGGGGCACATGAGCAGTACTTC. Amino acids: CASSRQGAHEQYF.

The rearrangement joins TRBV9 to TRBJ2-3; no firm D call. Germline CDR1 reads SGDLS; CDR2 reads YYNGEE. This CDR3 comprises 15 residues. With 0 bases removed from V and 5 bases from J, the gap between germline ends came to 13 bases. The CDR3 protein is CASSVAVDTEDTQYF. CDR3 nucleotide sequence: TGTGCCAGCAGCGTAGCAGTCGACACGGAAGATACGCAGTATTTT.

The genes are TRBV19 and TRBJ2-7; D may be TRBD1 or TRBD2 (5 bases each). Trimming removed 4 bases from V and 6 bases from J, with 16 bases in between. Germline V gene sequence: CDR1 LNHDA, CDR2 SQIVND (reference sequence). This CDR3 spans 14 amino acids. In nucleotides, the CDR3 is TGTGCCAGTAGTAATACCGGGACCCTCGGCGAGCAGTACTTC. This sequence encodes CASSNTGTLGEQYF.

The J gene is TRBJ2-3, the V gene TRBV7-2, with D unresolved. Per the germline V gene, CDR1 is SGHTA and CDR2 is FQGNSA. The length of the CDR3 is 13 residues. V dropped 5 bases and J dropped 15 bases, with 21 bases sitting between them. The DNA for the CDR3 is TGTGCCAGCAGCCCCTGGAGTCCCCCAACTCCATATTTT. As protein: CASSPWSPPTPYF.

The chain is built from TRBV6-5 and TRBJ1-3; 7 positions match TRBD1. V gave up 2 bases and J gave up 3 bases; unmatched junction bases: 7. This CDR3 comprises 16 residues. The germline V gene encodes CDR1 MNHEY and CDR2 SVGAGI. CDR3 protein: CASSYHGQEGGNTIYF. CDR3 sequence (DNA): TGTGCCAGCAGTTACCACGGACAGGAAGGTGGAAACACCATATATTTT.

This chain links TRBV9 with TRBJ2-5; TRBD2 is a possible D gene (7 bases). This CDR3 is 16 amino acids long. In germline, CDR1 is SGDLS, CDR2 YYNGEE. Trimming took off 0 bases at V and 4 bases at J, with 16 bases between the two ends. The DNA for the CDR3 is TGTGCCAGCAGCGTAGCTTCGTGGGGGGGCGTAGAGACCCAGTACTTC. This encodes CASSVASWGGVETQYF.

V and J are TRBV21-1 and TRBJ2-7; the table gives TRBD2 as D, unverified against the DNA. TRBV21-1 is a listed pseudogene. CDR3 length: 15 residues. CDR3 sequence: CASSKITKLPYEQYF. In nucleotides, the CDR3 is TGTGCCAGCAGCAAAATCACGAAGCTACCCTACGAGCAGTACTTC.

This clone has just a few counts. CDR3 nucleotide sequence: TGCGCCAGCAGTGCTTCCTGGGGTGCGATTGAGCAGTTCTTC. It specifies CASSASWGAIEQFF. This chain joins TRBV10-1 and TRBJ2-1; unclear D gene. Looked up from germline, CDR1 is WNHNN and CDR2 is SYGVQD (reference sequence). Trimming pared 4 bases from V and 9 bases from J, leaving 16 bases between. The CDR3 has 14 amino acids.

The chain has TRBV10-3 and TRBJ1-2; D gene ambiguous. The CDR3 runs to 14 residues. Deletions cut 2 bases from V and 7 bases from J, with 14 bases between. The V gene's germline CDR1 is ENHRY and CDR2 SYGVKD. CDR3 nucleotides: TGTGCCATCAGTGAGGGGGAGCCGTCCTTTGGCTACACCTTC. Translation gives CAISEGEPSFGYTF.

V usage is TRBV24-1 and J usage is TRBJ2-3, with D maybe TRBD1 (6 bases). From germline, CDR1 is KGHDR and CDR2 SFDVKD. Trimming cost V 2 bases and J 0 bases, with 17 bases left between them. This CDR3 comprises 18 residues. Here the CDR3 reads CATSDWGQGRTSTDTQYF. The CDR3 coding sequence is TGTGCCACCAGTGATTGGGGGCAGGGTCGGACTAGCACAGATACGCAGTATTTT.

The rearrangement uses TRBV5-3 and TRBJ2-7; D tentatively fits TRBD1 or TRBD2 (6 bases each). TRBV5-3 is an ORF; its function is uncertain. CDR3 size: 14 residues. Trimming left V 0 bases short and J 6 bases short, with 13 bases between. CDR3 residues: CARSLAGASCEQYF. The CDR3 bases are TGTGCCAGAAGCTTGGCGGGGGCGAGTTGCGAGCAGTACTTC.

The V call is TRBV12-3 or TRBV12-4, the J call TRBJ2-3; D unclear. The CDR3 loop spans 13 amino acids. V lost 3 bases, J lost 4 bases, and 8 bases lay in between. The CDR3 spells CASSFRAADTQYF. Written as DNA, the CDR3 is TGTGCCAGCAGTTTTCGGGCGGCAGATACGCAGTATTTT.

The rearrangement links TRBV29-1 to TRBJ2-7; 7 bases align to TRBD2. The CDR3 has 12 amino acids. J gave up 2 bases and V 8 bases, and 6 bases lay outside the gene matches. The germline V gene encodes CDR1 SQVTM and CDR2 ANQGSEA. The CDR3 here is CSFSGLAYEQYF. The CDR3 nucleotides read TGCAGCTTCTCCGGACTAGCCTACGAGCAGTACTTC.

The genes are TRBV11-2 and TRBJ1-1; D gene ambiguous. From germline, CDR1 is SGHAT and CDR2 FQNNGV. The CDR3 totals 14 residues. V was clipped by 1 base and J by 0 bases, with 6 bases between them. The CDR3 DNA sequence: TGTGCCAGCAGCTTAGTCGGGGTGAACACTGAAGCTTTCTTT. Its protein is CASSLVGVNTEAFF.

The rearrangement joins TRBV12-3 or TRBV12-4 to TRBJ1-3; 7 nucleotides line up with TRBD1. Trimming took 6 bases from V and 4 from J; bases not matched to a gene: 0. CDR3 size: 12 residues. CDR3 in amino acids: CASRTGGNTIYF. CDR3 coding DNA: TGTGCCAGCAGGACAGGGGGAAACACCATATATTTT.

This clone was observed once. The chain links TRBV5-4 to TRBJ2-1; 7 bases line up with TRBD1. The germline V gene has CDR1 SGHNT and CDR2 YYREEE (reference sequence). This CDR3 contains 14 residues. Unmatched junction bases numbered 13, after V lost 10 bases and J lost 6 bases. The chain's CDR3 is CALSLPRQGNEQFF. The CDR3 DNA is TGTGCCCTTAGCCTCCCCCGACAGGGCAATGAGCAGTTCTTC.

V is TRBV7-8 and J is TRBJ2-1; D remains unclear. V lost 2 bases to trimming and J lost 6 bases, with 11 bases between them. CDR1 is SGHVS, CDR2 FQNEAQ, per germline. The CDR3 covers 14 residues. CDR3 DNA: TGTGCCAGCAGCTTATCAACATCCAGCAATGAGCAGTTCTTC. Translation gives CASSLSTSSNEQFF.

Turning to this clone: Since no conserved phenylalanine or tryptophan closes the CDR3, a read error is the likely cause. The rearrangement joins TRBV6-1 to TRBJ1-6; D unclear. Deletions cut 3 bases from V and 8 bases from J, with 11 bases between. The CDR3 covers 14 residues. Germline CDR1 and CDR2: MNHNS and SASEGT. Here the CDR3 DNA reads TGTGCCAGCAGTGATCGAGTGAATGATTCACCCCTCCACCTT. As protein: CASSDRVNDSPLHL.

Concerning this clone itself: This is likely a read error, given that the CDR3 carries no conserved phenylalanine or tryptophan at its end. The V call is TRBV6-5, the J call TRBJ1-6, with a tentative D call TRBD1 (5 bases). Trimming removed 5 bases from V and 7 bases from J, with 12 bases in between. The germline V gene encodes CDR1 MNHEY and CDR2 SVGAGI. This CDR3 region has 14 residues. The CDR3 nucleotides are TGTGCCAGCAGTCCAGGGTCCTTGAATTCACCCCTCCACCTT. Protein sequence: CASSPGSLNSPLHL.

The V call is TRBV27, the J call TRBJ1-4, with 7 bases aligning to TRBD1. Germline-derived CDR1 and CDR2 are MNHEY and SMNVEV (reference sequence). This CDR3 is built from 15 residues. Trimming cost V 5 bases and J 0 bases; bases outside gene matches: 3. CDR3 coding DNA: TGTGCCAGCAGTCTCACAGGGGCAACTAATGAAAAACTGTTTTTT. It translates to CASSLTGATNEKLFF.

The chain recombines TRBV5-1 with TRBJ1-1; D not resolved. The CDR3 contains 13 residues. Trimming removed 0 bases from V and 3 bases from J, with 6 bases in between. The germline gives CDR1 SGHRS, CDR2 YFSETQ. In nucleotides, the CDR3 is TGCGCCAGCAGCTTGGGGGCAGACACTGAAGCTTTCTTT. Encoded protein: CASSLGADTEAFF.

The chain couples TRBV10-3 to TRBJ1-5; D not certain. Trimming removed 3 bases from V and 5 bases from J, with 5 bases in between. This CDR3 has 12 residues. CDR1 and CDR2 from the germline V gene are ENHRY and SYGVKD. CDR3 bases: TGTGCCATCAGTGATGGTTATCAGCCCCAGCATTTT. This translates into CAISDGYQPQHF.

The gene calls are TRBV7-2 and TRBJ1-5; 8 positions agree with TRBD1. CDR1 and CDR2 (germline): SGHTA, FQGNSA. The CDR3 has 15 residues. J lost 6 bases, V lost 2 bases, and 6 bases had no gene match. The CDR3 reads CASSLPGGYGQPQHF. Written as DNA, the CDR3 is TGTGCCAGCAGCTTACCAGGGGGCTATGGTCAGCCCCAGCATTTT.

V gene TRBV12-3 or TRBV12-4 combines with J gene TRBJ1-4, with 12 nucleotides matching TRBD1. The CDR3 extends over 13 amino acids. The V gene end was trimmed by 9 bases and the J gene end by 6 bases; junction bases not matched to a gene: 2. CDR3 sequence: CASGTGGDEKLFF. The CDR3, as DNA: TGTGCCAGTGGGACAGGGGGCGATGAAAAACTGTTTTTT.

This clone was counted between two and nine times. The rearrangement links TRBV19 to TRBJ1-5; possibly TRBD1 for D (5 bases). The V end lost 0 bases, the J end lost 6 bases, and 12 bases lay between the germline ends. The germline gives CDR1 LNHDA, CDR2 SQIVND (reference sequence). This CDR3 region has 15 residues. CDR3 DNA: TGTGCCAGTAGTATAGATCCCGGGGCTGGTCAGCCCCAGCATTTT. Translating gives CASSIDPGAGQPQHF.

The chain recombines TRBV11-2 with TRBJ2-5; no reliable D call. V was shortened by 7 bases and J by 5 bases, with 8 bases between the two germline ends. This CDR3 is built from 11 residues. Germline CDR1 and CDR2: SGHAT and FQNNGV. CDR3 sequence: CASTNGETQYF. DNA of the CDR3: TGTGCCAGCACCAACGGGGAGACCCAGTACTTC.

The gene calls are TRBV27 and TRBJ1-6; maybe TRBD1 (5 bases). Trimming removed 7 bases from V and 3 bases from J, with 10 bases in between. The CDR3 covers 14 residues. Germline V gene sequence: CDR1 MNHEY, CDR2 SMNVEV (reference sequence). In DNA, the CDR3 is TGTGCCAGCACCGAGGGGTACTATAATTCACCCCTCCACTTT. This codes for CASTEGYYNSPLHF.